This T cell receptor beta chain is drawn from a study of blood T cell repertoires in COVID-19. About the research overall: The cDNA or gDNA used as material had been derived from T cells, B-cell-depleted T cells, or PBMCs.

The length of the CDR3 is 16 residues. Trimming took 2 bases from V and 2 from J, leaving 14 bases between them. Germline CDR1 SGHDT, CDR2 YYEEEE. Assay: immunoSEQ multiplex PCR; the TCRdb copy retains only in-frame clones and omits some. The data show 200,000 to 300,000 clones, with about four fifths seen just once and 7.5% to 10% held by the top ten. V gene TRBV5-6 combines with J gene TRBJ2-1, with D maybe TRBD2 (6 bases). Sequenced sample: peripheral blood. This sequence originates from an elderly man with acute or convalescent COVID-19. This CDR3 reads CASSLAGSPPYNEQFF. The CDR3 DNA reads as TGTGCCAGCAGCTTAGCCGGGAGCCCCCCCTACAATGAGCAGTTCTTC.